This is a list of T cell receptor beta chains from one sample in a study of cytomegalovirus exposure and HLA in healthy donors. Clones were sequenced by immunoSEQ multiplex PCR, and TCRdb holds only the in-frame ones, with some missing. The sample holds about 250,000 clones, 87% seen once. Sequenced input: PBMCs. The receptors stem from a man in his late teens or twenties in good health and CMV-seropositive. The CDR3 runs from the conserved cysteine through the conserved F or W.

J: TRBJ1-1; V: TRBV18; CDR3: CASSPSGGTEAFF
J: TRBJ1-2; V: TRBV4-3; CDR3: CASSKGGFGGGDYGYTF
J: TRBJ2-1; V: TRBV11-2; CDR3: CASSLAGVRYNEQFF
J: TRBJ1-5; V: TRBV28; CDR3: CAIPGQGSNQPQHF
J: TRBJ1-2; V: TRBV6-5; CDR3: CASSYSAGRHGYTF
J: TRBJ1-2; V: TRBV6-5; CDR3: CASRSPSVSYGYTF
J: TRBJ2-3; V: TRBV5-1; CDR3: CASRDAGLDTQYF
J: TRBJ2-7; V: TRBV19; CDR3: CASSIPGGGSYEQYF
J: TRBJ2-7; V: TRBV7-6; CDR3: CASSLNNDYEQYF
J: TRBJ2-1; V: TRBV18; CDR3: CASSPSSSSYNEQFF
J: TRBJ2-3; V: TRBV15; CDR3: CATSRDTSVTDTQYF
J: TRBJ2-5; V: TRBV11-3; CDR3: CASSNPGRGETQYF
J: TRBJ2-1; V: TRBV6-5; CDR3: CASSSPSGADEQFF
J: TRBJ1-2; V: TRBV5-6; CDR3: CASSLAGGASGYTF
J: TRBJ1-1; V: TRBV9; CDR3: CASSVGRGTEAFF
J: TRBJ1-2; V: TRBV2; CDR3: CASSEQGQVGGYTF
J: TRBJ2-1; V: TRBV6-6; CDR3: CASSYLGGLVSNEQFF
J: TRBJ2-3; V: TRBV12-5; CDR3: CASGLTGGRGGEKEDTQYF
J: TRBJ2-7; V: TRBV4-3; CDR3: CASSQDLEEGIYEQYF
J: TRBJ2-5; V: TRBV25-1; CDR3: CASSGETSGETQYF
J: TRBJ1-1; V: TRBV27; CDR3: CASSLGRGAEAFF
J: TRBJ2-3; V: TRBV4-1; CDR3: CASSQDRGLNQYF
J: TRBJ2-3; V: TRBV14; CDR3: CASSQMAVSTDTQYF
J: TRBJ2-7; V: TRBV7-8; CDR3: CASSLPGGPYEQYF
J: TRBJ1-2; V: TRBV10-2; CDR3: CASSETDAYGYTF
J: TRBJ2-7; V: TRBV2; CDR3: CASGGGVTYEQYF
J: TRBJ1-1; V: TRBV2; CDR3: CASSANRRHEAFF
J: TRBJ2-2; V: TRBV28; CDR3: CASSSSTIRRGNTGELFF
J: TRBJ2-3; V: TRBV6-5; CDR3: CASSYYFGRTDTQYF
J: TRBJ1-2; V: TRBV6-4; CDR3: CASREGQGTNYGYTF
J: TRBJ2-1; V: TRBV6-1; CDR3: CASGLSSYNEQFF
J: TRBJ2-6; V: TRBV27; CDR3: CASSLSGQGPPGANVLTF
J: TRBJ2-7; V: TRBV7-9; CDR3: CASSLTSGRAVGAYEQYF
J: TRBJ1-1; V: TRBV27; CDR3: CASSSLTGNTEAFF
J: TRBJ2-7; V: TRBV2; CDR3: CASRTNYEQYF
J: TRBJ1-2; V: TRBV6-6; CDR3: CASSYSQANYGYTF
J: TRBJ2-1; V: TRBV2; CDR3: CASSVDNEQFF
J: TRBJ2-7; V: TRBV20-1; CDR3: CSARSINEQYF
J: TRBJ1-2; V: TRBV29-1; CDR3: CSVDAAKGNYGYTF
J: TRBJ2-1; V: TRBV27; CDR3: CASSLSRVRNEQFF
J: TRBJ1-4; V: TRBV6-5; CDR3: CASSYGGRSNEKLFF
J: TRBJ2-1; V: TRBV5-1; CDR3: CASSSEGRRDNEQFF
J: TRBJ2-7; V: TRBV4-3; CDR3: CASSQEGGIGHEQYF
J: TRBJ2-3; V: TRBV5-4; CDR3: CASSSPTRPDTQYF
J: TRBJ2-3; V: TRBV13; CDR3: CASSFYLGSTDTQYF
J: TRBJ1-1; V: TRBV30; CDR3: CAWVPGQGRGGTEAFF
J: TRBJ2-1; V: TRBV5-1; CDR3: CASSLGTSGAYNEQFF
J: TRBJ2-2; V: TRBV4-1; CDR3: CASSQDLVLAGGATGELFF
J: TRBJ1-5; V: TRBV4-2; CDR3: CASSQNDRKGNQPQHF
J: TRBJ1-1; V: TRBV4-1; CDR3: CASSQEAGWTEAFF
J: TRBJ1-1; V: TRBV5-1; CDR3: CASSGDPLMNTEAFF
J: TRBJ1-3; V: TRBV7-2; CDR3: CASSLRGGSGNTIYF
J: TRBJ1-1; V: TRBV18; CDR3: CASSLDRMNTEAFF
J: TRBJ2-1; V: TRBV4-1; CDR3: CASSQDGGHNEQFF
J: TRBJ2-7; V: TRBV6-5; CDR3: CASSYAGGHEQYF